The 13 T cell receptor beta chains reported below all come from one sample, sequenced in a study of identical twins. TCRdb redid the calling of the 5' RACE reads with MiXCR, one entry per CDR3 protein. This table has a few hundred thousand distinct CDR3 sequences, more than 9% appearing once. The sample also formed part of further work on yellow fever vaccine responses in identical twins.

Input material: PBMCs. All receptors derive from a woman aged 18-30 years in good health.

The CDR3 DNA sequence: TGCGCCAGCAGCTTGGATCTGGGGAGCGGTGAGCAGTTCTTC. It codes for CASSLDLGSGEQFF. This chain uses TRBV5-1 with TRBJ2-1, with D possibly matching TRBD2 (5 bases). The V end lost 0 bases, the J end lost 9 bases, and 13 bases lay between the germline ends. The CDR3 loop spans 14 amino acids. Germline loops: CDR1 SGHRS, CDR2 YFSETQ.

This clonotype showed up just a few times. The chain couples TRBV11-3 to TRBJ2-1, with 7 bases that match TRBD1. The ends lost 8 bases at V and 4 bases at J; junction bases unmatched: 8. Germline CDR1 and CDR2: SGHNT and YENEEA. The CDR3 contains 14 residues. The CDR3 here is CASSSRGSYNEQFF. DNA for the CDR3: TGTGCCAGCTCCTCCAGGGGGTCGTACAATGAGCAGTTCTTC.

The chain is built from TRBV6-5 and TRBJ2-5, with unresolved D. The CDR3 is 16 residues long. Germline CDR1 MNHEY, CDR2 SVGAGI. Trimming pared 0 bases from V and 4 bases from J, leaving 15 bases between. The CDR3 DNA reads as TGTGCCAGCAGTTACTCGCACGTAGGGCTCGGAGAGACCCAGTACTTC. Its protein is CASSYSHVGLGETQYF.

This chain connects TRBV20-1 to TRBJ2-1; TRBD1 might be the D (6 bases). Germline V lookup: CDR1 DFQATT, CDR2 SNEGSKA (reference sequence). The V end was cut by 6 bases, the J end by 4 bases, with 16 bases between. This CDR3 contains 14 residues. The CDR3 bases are TGCAGTGCGACAGGCCCGGGGCCTTACAATGAGCAGTTCTTC. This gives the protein CSATGPGPYNEQFF.

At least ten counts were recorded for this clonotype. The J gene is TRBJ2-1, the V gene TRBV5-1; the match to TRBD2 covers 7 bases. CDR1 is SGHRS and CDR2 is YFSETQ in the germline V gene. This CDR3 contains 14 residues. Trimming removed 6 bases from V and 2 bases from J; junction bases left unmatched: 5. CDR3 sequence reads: CASTFGGTYNEQFF. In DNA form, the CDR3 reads TGCGCCAGCACTTTCGGGGGGACCTACAATGAGCAGTTCTTC.

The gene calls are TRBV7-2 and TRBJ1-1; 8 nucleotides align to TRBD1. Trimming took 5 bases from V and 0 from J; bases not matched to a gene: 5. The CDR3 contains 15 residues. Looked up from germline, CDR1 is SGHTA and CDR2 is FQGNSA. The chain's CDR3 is CASSLDRGLNTEAFF. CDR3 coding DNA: TGTGCCAGCAGCCTCGACAGGGGACTGAACACTGAAGCTTTCTTT.

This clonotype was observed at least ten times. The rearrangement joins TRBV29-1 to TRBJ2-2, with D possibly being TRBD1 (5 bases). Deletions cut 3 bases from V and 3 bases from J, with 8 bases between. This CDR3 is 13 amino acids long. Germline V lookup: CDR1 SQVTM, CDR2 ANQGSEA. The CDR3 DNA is TGCAGCGTTGAGGCAGGGTACACCGGGGAGCTGTTTTTT. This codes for CSVEAGYTGELFF.

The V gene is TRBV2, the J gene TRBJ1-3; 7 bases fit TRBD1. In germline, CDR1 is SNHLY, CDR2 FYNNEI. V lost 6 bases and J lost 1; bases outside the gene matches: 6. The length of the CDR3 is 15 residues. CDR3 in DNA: TGTGCCAGCAGGCCGTCGACAGGGTCTGGAAACACCATATATTTT. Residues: CASRPSTGSGNTIYF.

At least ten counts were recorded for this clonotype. The CDR3 region has the DNA TGCGCCAGCAGCTTGGCGGGGGGCCTCTACGAGCAGTACTTC. Translated, it gives CASSLAGGLYEQYF. The chain links TRBV5-1 to TRBJ2-7, with a tentative D call TRBD2 (7 bases). The CDR3 is 14 amino acids. Germline CDR1 SGHRS, CDR2 YFSETQ. Trimming removed 0 bases from V and 3 bases from J, with 10 bases in between. The full variable domain, with the rest looked up from reference TRBV5-1 and TRBJ2-7, is KAGVTQTPRYLIKTRGQQVTLSCSPISGHRSVSWYQQTPGQGLQFLFEYFSETQRNKGNFPGRFSGRQFSNSRSEMNVSTLELGDSALYLCASSLAGGLYEQYFGPGTRLTVT.

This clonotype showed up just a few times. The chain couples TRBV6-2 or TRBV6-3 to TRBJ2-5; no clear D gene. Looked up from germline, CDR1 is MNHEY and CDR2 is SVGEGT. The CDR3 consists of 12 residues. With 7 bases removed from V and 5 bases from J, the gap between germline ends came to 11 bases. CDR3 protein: CASKGVGETQYF. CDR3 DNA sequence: TGTGCCAGCAAGGGTGTCGGGGAGACCCAGTACTTC.

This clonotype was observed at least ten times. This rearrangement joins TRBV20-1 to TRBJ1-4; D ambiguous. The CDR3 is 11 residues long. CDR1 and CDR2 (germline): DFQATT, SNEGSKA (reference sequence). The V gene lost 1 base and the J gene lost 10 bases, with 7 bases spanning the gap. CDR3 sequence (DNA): TGCAGTGCTAGAGCGGCGGGAAAACTGTTTTTT. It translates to CSARAAGKLFF.

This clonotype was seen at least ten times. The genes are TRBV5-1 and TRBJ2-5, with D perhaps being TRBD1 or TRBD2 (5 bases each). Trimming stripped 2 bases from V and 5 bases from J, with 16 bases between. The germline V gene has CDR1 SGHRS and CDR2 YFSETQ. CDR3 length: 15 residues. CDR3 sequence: CASSFDRDRGETQYF. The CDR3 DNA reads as TGCGCCAGCAGCTTTGACAGAGACAGAGGGGAGACCCAGTACTTC.

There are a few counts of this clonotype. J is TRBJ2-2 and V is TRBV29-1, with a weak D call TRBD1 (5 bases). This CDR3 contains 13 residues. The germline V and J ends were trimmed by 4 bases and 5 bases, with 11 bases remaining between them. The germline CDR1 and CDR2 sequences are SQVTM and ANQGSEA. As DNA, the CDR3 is TGCAGCGTTGCGCAGGGCTGGACCGGGGAGCTGTTTTTT. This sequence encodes CSVAQGWTGELFF.